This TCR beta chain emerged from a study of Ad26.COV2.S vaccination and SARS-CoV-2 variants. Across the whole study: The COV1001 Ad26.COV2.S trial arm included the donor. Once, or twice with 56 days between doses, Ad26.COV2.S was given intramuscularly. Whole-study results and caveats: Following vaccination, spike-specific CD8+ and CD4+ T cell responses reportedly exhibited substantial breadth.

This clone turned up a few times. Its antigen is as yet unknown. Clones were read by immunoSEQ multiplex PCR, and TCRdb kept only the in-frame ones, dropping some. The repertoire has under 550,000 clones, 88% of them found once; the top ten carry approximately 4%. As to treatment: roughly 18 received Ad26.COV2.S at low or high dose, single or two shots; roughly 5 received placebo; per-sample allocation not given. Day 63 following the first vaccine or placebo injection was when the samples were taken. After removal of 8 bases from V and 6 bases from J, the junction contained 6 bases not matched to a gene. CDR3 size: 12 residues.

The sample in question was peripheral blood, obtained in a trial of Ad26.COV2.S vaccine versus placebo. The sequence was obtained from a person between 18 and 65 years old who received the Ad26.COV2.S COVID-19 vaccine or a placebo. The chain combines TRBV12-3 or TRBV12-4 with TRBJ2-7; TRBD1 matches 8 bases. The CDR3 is CASQPGGGEQYF. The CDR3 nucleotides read TGTGCCAGCCAACCAGGGGGCGGCGAGCAGTACTTC.